Below, 10 T cell receptor beta chains from the same sample are listed, as sequenced in a study of cytomegalovirus exposure and HLA in healthy donors. Amplification used 60 Vbeta primers and 13 Jbeta primers. Generated by immunoSEQ multiplex PCR, the TCRdb table keeps only in-frame clones and is missing some. This table holds about 82,000 clones, just over 70% found once. The sample consisted of PBMCs. These receptors originate from a man in his sixties in good health and CMV-seronegative.

The CDR3 here is CASSLIQVYGYTF. As DNA, the CDR3 is TGTGCCAGCAGCTTAATACAGGTCTATGGCTACACCTTC. This chain connects TRBV7-2 to TRBJ1-2; TRBD1 is a possible D gene (5 bases). V lost 2 bases, J lost 4 bases, and 8 bases lay in between. This CDR3 has 13 amino acids. Germline V CDR1 and CDR2: SGHTA, FQGNSA.

V and J are TRBV5-1 and TRBJ2-5; D might be TRBD1 (6 bases). Trimming pared 4 bases from V and 4 bases from J, leaving 14 bases between. CDR3 length equals 14 residues. Germline lookup yields CDR1 SGHRS and CDR2 YFSETQ. Written as DNA, the CDR3 is TGCGCCAGCAGCGTACAGGGAGCCGGAGAGACCCAGTACTTC. Encoded protein: CASSVQGAGETQYF.

The CDR3, as DNA: TGTGCCTGGACCTCGCAGGGCGCGGAAGGCTACACCTTC. This translates into CAWTSQGAEGYTF. The chain is built from TRBV30 and TRBJ1-2, with D tentatively TRBD1 (5 bases). Germline CDR1 is GTSNPN and CDR2 is SVGIG (reference sequence). This CDR3 is 13 amino acids long. Between the trimmed V and J ends, which lost 4 bases and 8 bases, there was a span of 17 bases.

The chain has TRBV18 and TRBJ1-1; a weak D match, TRBD1 (5 bases). Deletions cut 2 bases from V and 11 bases from J, with 12 bases between. This CDR3 has 12 amino acids. Germline V CDR1 and CDR2: KGHSH, LQKENI. CDR3 nucleotide sequence: TGTGCCAGCTCACCAGCGGACATTAAGGCTTTCTTT. This codes for CASSPADIKAFF.

The gene calls are TRBV2 and TRBJ2-7; 9 bases align to TRBD2. Germline V lookup: CDR1 SNHLY, CDR2 FYNNEI. The CDR3 sequence is 14 residues long. V was pared by 6 bases and J by 0 bases, with 3 bases of the junction left unmatched. This CDR3 reads CASRTSGASYEQYF. Here the CDR3 DNA reads TGTGCCAGCAGGACTAGCGGAGCCTCCTACGAGCAGTACTTC.

The chain recombines TRBV5-1 with TRBJ2-2; D may be TRBD2 (6 bases). The V gene lost 0 bases and the J gene lost 4 bases, with 10 bases spanning the gap. This CDR3 contains 15 residues. Germline CDR1 is SGHRS and CDR2 is YFSETQ. The CDR3 spells CASSLGVSGTGELFF. The CDR3 nucleotides are TGCGCCAGCAGCTTGGGGGTTAGCGGCACCGGGGAGCTGTTTTTT.

The chain employs TRBV19 and TRBJ2-2; D is possibly TRBD2 (5 bases). In germline, CDR1 is LNHDA, CDR2 SQIVND (reference sequence). Trimming took 8 bases from V and 6 from J, leaving 25 bases between them. The CDR3 extends over 17 amino acids. CDR3 nucleotides: TGTGCCAGTTTCTTTTCTCGGGGAGAGACCCGCTCCGGGGAGCTGTTTTTT. It codes for CASFFSRGETRSGELFF.

The rearrangement links TRBV27 to TRBJ2-1, with a possible D match to TRBD1 (6 bases). CDR1 is MNHEY, CDR2 SMNVEV, per germline (reference sequence). The CDR3 is 14 amino acids. Trimming left V 5 bases short and J 6 bases short, with 14 bases between. DNA for the CDR3: TGTGCCAGCAGTCTCACGGACAGCGCCAATGAGCAGTTCTTC. This codes for CASSLTDSANEQFF.

This clone was recorded a few times. This chain connects TRBV5-8 to TRBJ2-5; 10 positions match TRBD1. Germline values: CDR1 SGHTS, CDR2 YDEGEE. The CDR3 length is 13 residues. For the CDR3, the DNA is TGTGCGTCCGGGACAGGGGCGAGCGAGACCCAGTACTTC. Translating it yields CASGTGASETQYF.

This chain links TRBV5-1 with TRBJ2-1; 7 positions match TRBD1. The CDR3 runs 16 residues. CDR1 and CDR2 from the germline V gene are SGHRS and YFSETQ. Trimming took 1 base from V and 5 from J; bases not matched to a gene: 9. The CDR3 nucleotides are TGCGCCAGCAGCTTGAGAGGGACAGCAGGGGACAATGAGCAGTTCTTC. It codes for CASSLRGTAGDNEQFF.